These 25 T cell receptor beta chains were all obtained from the same sample, sequenced in a study of PD-L1 blockade in urothelial cancer. Clones were sequenced by immunoSEQ multiplex PCR, and TCRdb holds only the in-frame ones, with some missing. The data hold about 110,000 clones, with approximately 85% observed a single time. Sequenced material: PBMCs, taken around atezolizumab (anti-PD-L1) treatment. All receptors come from a man aged 50-60 years with urothelial cancer.

The chain recombines TRBV30 with TRBJ1-5, with TRBD1 as a possible D gene (5 bases). The CDR3 totals 13 residues. Trimming stripped 1 base from V and 3 bases from J, with 7 bases between. Germline V CDR1 and CDR2: GTSNPN, SVGIG (reference sequence). For the CDR3, the DNA is TGTGCCTGGAGTGGTGGGGCCAATCAGCCCCAGCATTTT. Translating gives CAWSGGANQPQHF. Using reference TRBV30 and TRBJ1-5 for the parts outside the CDR3, the full variable domain is SQTIHQWPATLVQPVGSPLSLECTVEGTSNPNLYWYRQAAGRGLQLLFYSVGIGQISSEVPQNLSASRPQDRQFILSSKKLLLSDSGFYLCAWSGGANQPQHFGDGTRLSIL.

This chain uses TRBV4-2 with TRBJ2-7; 10 positions agree with TRBD2. The CDR3 extends over 14 amino acids. J was trimmed by 4 bases and V by 4 bases; bases with no gene match: 4. The germline V gene has CDR1 LGHNA and CDR2 YNFKEQ. The CDR3 loop is CASSPQREGYEQYF. The CDR3, as DNA: TGTGCCAGCAGCCCCCAGCGGGAGGGGTACGAGCAGTACTTC.

The V and J genes are TRBV5-6 and TRBJ2-5; unclear D gene. Germline assignment: CDR1 SGHDT and CDR2 YYEEEE. This CDR3 spans 13 amino acids. V lost 3 bases, J lost 7 bases, and 13 bases lay in between. The CDR3 loop reads CASSSQAQWTQYF. The CDR3 nucleotides read TGTGCCAGCAGCTCTCAAGCACAGTGGACCCAGTACTTC.

V gene TRBV7-2 combines with J gene TRBJ1-2; D gene ambiguous. The CDR3 totals 12 residues. Germline assignment: CDR1 SGHTA and CDR2 FQGNSA. With 1 base removed from V and 4 bases from J, the gap between germline ends came to 4 bases. CDR3 DNA sequence: TGTGCCAGCAGCTTAGACAGCTATGGCTACACCTTC. This sequence encodes CASSLDSYGYTF.

The chain links TRBV5-1 to TRBJ2-2; D unclear. The CDR3 has 15 residues. V lost 0 bases and J lost 1, with 7 bases in between. Germline CDR1 is SGHRS and CDR2 is YFSETQ. CDR3 loop: CASSLVAMNTGELFF. DNA for the CDR3: TGCGCCAGCAGCTTGGTGGCAATGAACACCGGGGAGCTGTTTTTT. The complete variable domain, with remaining parts taken from reference TRBV5-1 and TRBJ2-2, reads KAGVTQTPRYLIKTRGQQVTLSCSPISGHRSVSWYQQTPGQGLQFLFEYFSETQRNKGNFPGRFSGRQFSNSRSEMNVSTLELGDSALYLCASSLVAMNTGELFFGEGSRLTVL.

CDR3 sequence: CASSRSRDRGNTIYF. DNA of the CDR3: TGTGCCAGCAGTCGTAGCCGGGACAGGGGAAACACCATATATTTT. The V gene is TRBV6-5, the J gene TRBJ1-3; TRBD1 aligns across 8 bases. CDR3 length: 15 amino acids. Germline loops: CDR1 MNHEY, CDR2 SVGAGI. V gave up 5 bases and J gave up 4 bases; unmatched junction bases: 7.

V is TRBV5-1 and J is TRBJ2-1; 12 nucleotides agree with TRBD2. This CDR3 region has 15 residues. After removal of 4 bases from V and 9 bases from J, the junction contained 8 bases not matched to a gene. The V gene's germline CDR1 is SGHRS and CDR2 YFSETQ. The CDR3 loop reads CASSPTSGRSSEQFF. For the CDR3, the DNA is TGCGCCAGCAGCCCTACTAGCGGGAGGTCCAGTGAGCAGTTCTTC.

This sequence joins TRBV7-9 and TRBJ2-5; 9 bases match TRBD1. This CDR3 is built from 18 residues. CDR1 is SEHNR and CDR2 is FQNEAQ in the germline V gene (reference sequence). Trimming cost V 2 bases and J 5 bases; bases outside gene matches: 15. The CDR3 nucleotides read TGTGCCAGCAGCTTACCGATGCACGGACAGGGGAAAGGGGAGACCCAGTACTTC. Its translation: CASSLPMHGQGKGETQYF.

This clone appeared many times. The V call is TRBV5-1, the J call TRBJ2-1; D may be TRBD1 (6 bases). The CDR3 has 15 amino acids. The germline V gene has CDR1 SGHRS and CDR2 YFSETQ. Trimming took 0 bases from V and 8 from J, leaving 15 bases between them. CDR3 sequence: CASSLGYTGFHEQFF. The CDR3 nucleotides are TGCGCCAGCAGCTTGGGATACACAGGGTTCCATGAGCAGTTCTTC. The whole variable domain, remainder taken from reference TRBV5-1 and TRBJ2-1, is KAGVTQTPRYLIKTRGQQVTLSCSPISGHRSVSWYQQTPGQGLQFLFEYFSETQRNKGNFPGRFSGRQFSNSRSEMNVSTLELGDSALYLCASSLGYTGFHEQFFGPGTRLTVL.

The J gene is TRBJ2-3, the V gene TRBV2, with 7 bases that match TRBD1. V gave up 6 bases and J gave up 0 bases; unmatched junction bases: 3. Germline V gene sequence: CDR1 SNHLY, CDR2 FYNNEI. The CDR3 is 14 amino acids. The CDR3 DNA reads as TGTGCCAGCAGGTACAGGGGTAGCACAGATACGCAGTATTTT. It yields the protein CASRYRGSTDTQYF.

This clone was recorded only once. The chain uses TRBV6-4 and TRBJ2-1; possible D gene TRBD1, 5 bases. The CDR3 sequence is 14 residues long. Germline lookup yields CDR1 MRHNA and CDR2 SNTAGT. V shed 6 bases and J shed 1 base, with 10 bases lying between them. CDR3 in amino acids: CASRETESYNEQFF. In DNA, the CDR3 is TGTGCCAGCAGGGAGACAGAGTCCTACAATGAGCAGTTCTTC.

The V gene is TRBV28, the J gene TRBJ2-3; D is possibly TRBD2 (6 bases). The length of the CDR3 is 17 residues. Per the germline V gene, CDR1 is MDHEN and CDR2 is SYDVKM. V lost 6 bases and J lost 0, with 19 bases in between. For the CDR3, the DNA is TGTGCCAGCAGCACAACCAGACTAGACCTTAGCACAGATACGCAGTATTTT. Residues: CASSTTRLDLSTDTQYF.

The rearrangement uses TRBV19 and TRBJ2-1, with 7 bases lining up with TRBD2. The CDR3 extends over 16 amino acids. V shed 4 bases and J 5 bases; nucleotides not matched to a gene: 11. From germline, CDR1 is LNHDA and CDR2 SQIVND (reference sequence). CDR3 DNA sequence: TGTGCCAGTAGTAAGGGTCGGGGAGGGCCCCACAATGAGCAGTTCTTC. Translating gives CASSKGRGGPHNEQFF.

This chain connects TRBV18 to TRBJ1-1, with 8 bases aligning to TRBD1. The CDR3 is made up of 14 amino acids. Germline trimming cut 4 bases from V and 5 bases from J; bases unmatched to any gene: 6. Germline V gene sequence: CDR1 KGHSH, CDR2 LQKENI. CDR3 region: CASSRQGRVTEAFF. DNA for the CDR3: TGTGCCAGCTCACGACAGGGGCGGGTTACTGAAGCTTTCTTT.

This clone was recorded only once. The genes are TRBV18 and TRBJ2-2; D may be TRBD1 (6 bases). CDR3 size: 14 residues. CDR1 KGHSH and CDR2 LQKENI come from the germline V gene. Trimming pared 3 bases from V and 4 bases from J, leaving 9 bases between. As DNA, the CDR3 is TGTGCCAGCTCACCGACAGGAATCACCGGGGAGCTGTTTTTT. Protein sequence: CASSPTGITGELFF.

The rearrangement joins TRBV5-6 to TRBJ2-7; 16 bases are a match to TRBD2. The CDR3 contains 17 residues. V shed 4 bases and J 5 bases; nucleotides not matched to a gene: 9. Germline CDR1 is SGHDT and CDR2 is YYEEEE. The CDR3 region is CASSQPGLAGGPHEQYF. For the CDR3, the DNA is TGTGCCAGCAGCCAACCGGGACTAGCGGGAGGGCCACACGAGCAGTACTTC.

The chain uses TRBV14 and TRBJ2-2, with D unclear. The germline V and J ends were trimmed by 1 base and 6 bases, with 9 bases remaining between them. There are 14 residues in the CDR3. The germline CDR1 and CDR2 sequences are SGHDN and FVKESK. The CDR3: CASSQVRVSGELFF. DNA of the CDR3: TGTGCCAGCAGCCAAGTTAGAGTCTCCGGGGAGCTGTTTTTT. The full variable domain, rest sourced from reference TRBV14 and TRBJ2-2, is EAGVTQFPSHSVIEKGQTVTLRCDPISGHDNLYWYRRVMGKEIKFLLHFVKESKQDESGMPNNRFLAERTGGTYSTLKVQPAELEDSGVYFCASSQVRVSGELFFGEGSRLTVL.

The CDR3 DNA reads TGTGCCAGCAGCCTAGAGGACAGTCTGGCCTACGAGCAGTACTTC. Encoded protein: CASSLEDSLAYEQYF. The V call is TRBV6-1, the J call TRBJ2-7, with D possibly TRBD1 on 6 matching bases. Germline loops: CDR1 MNHNS, CDR2 SASEGT. This CDR3 region has 15 residues. Trimming took off 6 bases at V and 2 bases at J, with 17 bases between the two ends.

V and J are TRBV9 and TRBJ2-2; 7 positions agree with TRBD2. This CDR3 has 16 amino acids. Unmatched junction bases numbered 6, after V lost 2 bases and J lost 2 bases. CDR1 and CDR2 (germline): SGDLS, YYNGEE. As DNA, the CDR3 is TGTGCCAGCAGCGTTCGAGCGGGACTCAACACCGGGGAGCTGTTTTTT. This codes for CASSVRAGLNTGELFF.

As for this clone: An end of the junction differs from the germline gene, which may be a read error. The V call is TRBV7-7, the J call TRBJ1-1, with D hard to call. The CDR3 totals 13 residues. The germline gives CDR1 SSHAT, CDR2 FNYEAQ (reference sequence). CDR3 in amino acids: CASSLTQNTEAFF. The CDR3 region has the DNA TGTGCTAGCAGCCTTACTCAGAACACTGAAGCTTTCTTT.

The chain has TRBV6-1 and TRBJ1-2; no definite D call. Trimming removed 2 bases at V and 4 bases at J, with 17 bases between. There are 16 residues in the CDR3. Germline V gene data show CDR1 as MNHNS and CDR2 as SASEGT. CDR3 in amino acids: CASSEHRSQTPYGYTF. DNA of the CDR3: TGTGCCAGCAGTGAACACAGAAGTCAAACCCCCTATGGCTACACCTTC.

The CDR3 loop is CASSSLLAGGPGEQFF. Written as DNA, the CDR3 is TGTGCCAGCAGCTCGTTACTAGCGGGAGGGCCAGGTGAGCAGTTCTTC. The gene calls are TRBV7-9 and TRBJ2-1, with TRBD2 matching over 13 bases. Germline assignment: CDR1 SEHNR and CDR2 FQNEAQ (reference sequence). There are 16 residues in the CDR3. The V gene end was trimmed by 4 bases and the J gene end by 9 bases; junction bases not matched to a gene: 9.

The chain recombines TRBV5-5 with TRBJ2-1; D uncertain. This CDR3 contains 12 residues. Germline-derived CDR1 and CDR2 are SGHKS and YYEKEE (reference sequence). V lost 2 bases to trimming and J lost 6 bases, with 6 bases between them. The CDR3 loop is CASSFPGNEQFF. The CDR3 region has the DNA TGTGCCAGCAGCTTTCCCGGCAATGAGCAGTTCTTC.

The chain is built from TRBV29-1 and TRBJ1-2; tentative D call: TRBD1 (6 bases). CDR3 size: 12 residues. Germline CDR1 is SQVTM and CDR2 is ANQGSEA. V lost 7 bases and J 4 bases, leaving 13 bases between the germline ends. CDR3 DNA: TGCAGCGGTGGCGGGGGCGGCTATGGCTACACCTTC. It translates to CSGGGGGYGYTF.

V is TRBV11-2 and J is TRBJ2-5; 9 positions match TRBD1. This CDR3 region has 14 residues. Trimming removed 5 bases from V and 7 bases from J; junction bases left unmatched: 8. The V gene's germline CDR1 is SGHAT and CDR2 FQNNGV. Written as DNA, the CDR3 is TGTGCCAGCAGCCCGGGACAGGGAGACGCGACCCAGTACTTC. Translating it yields CASSPGQGDATQYF.